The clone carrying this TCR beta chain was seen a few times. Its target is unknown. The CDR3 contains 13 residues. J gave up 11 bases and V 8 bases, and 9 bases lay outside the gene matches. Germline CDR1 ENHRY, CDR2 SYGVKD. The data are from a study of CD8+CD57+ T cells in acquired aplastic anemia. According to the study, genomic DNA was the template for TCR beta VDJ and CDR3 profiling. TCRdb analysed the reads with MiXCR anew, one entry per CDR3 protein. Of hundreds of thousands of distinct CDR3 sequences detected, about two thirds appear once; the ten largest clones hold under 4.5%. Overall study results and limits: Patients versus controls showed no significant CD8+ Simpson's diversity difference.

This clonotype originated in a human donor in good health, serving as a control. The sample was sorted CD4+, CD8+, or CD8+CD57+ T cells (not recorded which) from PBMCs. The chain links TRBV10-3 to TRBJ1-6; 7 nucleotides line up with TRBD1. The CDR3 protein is CAIRLGQTTPLHF. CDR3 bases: TGTGCCATCCGATTGGGACAGACGACACCCCTCCACTTT.